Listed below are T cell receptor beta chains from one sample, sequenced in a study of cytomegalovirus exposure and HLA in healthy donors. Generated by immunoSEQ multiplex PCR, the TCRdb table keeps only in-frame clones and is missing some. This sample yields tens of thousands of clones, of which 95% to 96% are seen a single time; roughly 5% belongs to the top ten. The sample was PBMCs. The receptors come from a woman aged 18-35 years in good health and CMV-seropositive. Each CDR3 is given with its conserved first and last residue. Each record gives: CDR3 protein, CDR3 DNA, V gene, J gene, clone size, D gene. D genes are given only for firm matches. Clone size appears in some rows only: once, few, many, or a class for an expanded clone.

cdr3_aa: CASSLGTSGRASEQFF
cdr3_nt: TGTGCCAGCAGCTTAGGGACTAGCGGGAGGGCCAGTGAGCAGTTCTTC
v_call: TRBV7-6
j_call: TRBJ2-1
clone_size: .
d_call: TRBD2

cdr3_aa: CASSRSGTGGDGYTF
cdr3_nt: TGTGCCAGCAGCAGATCCGGGACAGGGGGCGACGGCTACACCTTC
v_call: TRBV5-4
j_call: TRBJ1-2
clone_size: .
d_call: TRBD1

cdr3_aa: CASSSDGTGSYGYTF
cdr3_nt: TGTGCCAGCAGCTCTGACGGGACAGGGTCTTATGGCTACACCTTC
v_call: TRBV5-6
j_call: TRBJ1-2
clone_size: .
d_call: TRBD1

cdr3_aa: CASSATGTNTGELFF
cdr3_nt: TGTGCCAGCAGCGCGACCGGGACTAACACCGGGGAGCTGTTTTTT
v_call: TRBV7-9
j_call: TRBJ2-2
clone_size: .
d_call: .

cdr3_aa: CSVEGLAGSTDTQYF
cdr3_nt: TGCAGCGTTGAAGGACTAGCGGGTAGCACAGATACGCAGTATTTT
v_call: TRBV29-1
j_call: TRBJ2-3
clone_size: .
d_call: TRBD2

cdr3_aa: CAENGGAYEQYF
cdr3_nt: TGTGCCGAAAATGGGGGGGCCTACGAGCAGTACTTC
v_call: TRBV5-3
j_call: TRBJ2-7
clone_size: .
d_call: TRBD2

cdr3_aa: CASSSGQGWSSYNEQFF
cdr3_nt: TGTGCCAGCAGCTCGGGACAGGGTTGGAGCTCCTACAATGAGCAGTTCTTC
v_call: TRBV11-3
j_call: TRBJ2-1
clone_size: .
d_call: TRBD1

cdr3_aa: CASSWTSGSVNIQYF
cdr3_nt: TGCGCCAGCAGCTGGACTAGCGGGAGCGTAAACATTCAGTACTTC
v_call: TRBV5-1
j_call: TRBJ2-4
clone_size: .
d_call: TRBD2

cdr3_aa: CASSERRTGGKETQYF
cdr3_nt: TGTGCCAGCAGTGAAAGGAGGACAGGAGGGAAAGAGACCCAGTACTTC
v_call: TRBV25-1
j_call: TRBJ2-5
clone_size: .
d_call: .

cdr3_aa: CASSPRPYTGELFF
cdr3_nt: TGTGCCAGCAGCCCGAGGCCTTACACCGGGGAGCTGTTTTTT
v_call: TRBV14
j_call: TRBJ2-2
clone_size: .
d_call: .

cdr3_aa: CASSLLGVGTQYF
cdr3_nt: TGTGCCAGCAGTCTCCTAGGAGTAGGTACGCAGTATTTT
v_call: TRBV28
j_call: TRBJ2-3
clone_size: .
d_call: .

cdr3_aa: CASSPGSGSYEQFF
cdr3_nt: TGTGCCAGCAGCCCCGGTAGCGGGAGCTATGAGCAGTTCTTC
v_call: TRBV7-6
j_call: TRBJ2-1
clone_size: .
d_call: TRBD2

cdr3_aa: CASSSGTSGTGDEQFF
cdr3_nt: TGTGCCAGCAGCTCCGGGACTAGCGGAACCGGAGATGAGCAGTTCTTC
v_call: TRBV7-9
j_call: TRBJ2-1
clone_size: .
d_call: TRBD2

cdr3_aa: CASSDRRGIEQYF
cdr3_nt: TGTGCCAGCAGTGATCGCAGGGGCATCGAGCAGTACTTC
v_call: TRBV6-1
j_call: TRBJ2-7
clone_size: .
d_call: .

cdr3_aa: CATLDTEAFF
cdr3_nt: TGTGCCACCTTAGACACTGAAGCTTTCTTT
v_call: TRBV6-1
j_call: TRBJ1-1
clone_size: .
d_call: .

cdr3_aa: CASSQSSGSSYNEQFF
cdr3_nt: TGTGCCAGCAGCCAGAGTAGCGGGAGCTCCTACAATGAGCAGTTCTTC
v_call: TRBV5-4
j_call: TRBJ2-1
clone_size: .
d_call: TRBD2

cdr3_aa: CASSPGRGPGQGFAEAFF
cdr3_nt: TGTGCCAGCAGCCCGGGGCGGGGGCCGGGACAGGGATTTGCTGAAGCTTTCTTT
v_call: TRBV13
j_call: TRBJ1-1
clone_size: .
d_call: TRBD1

cdr3_aa: CASSPSLAGESSYEQYF
cdr3_nt: TGTGCCAGTAGTCCATCTCTAGCGGGAGAAAGCTCCTACGAGCAGTACTTC
v_call: TRBV19
j_call: TRBJ2-7
clone_size: .
d_call: TRBD2

cdr3_aa: CSVVGGTFSTDTQYF
cdr3_nt: TGCAGCGTCGTCGGGGGTACCTTTAGCACAGATACGCAGTATTTT
v_call: TRBV29-1
j_call: TRBJ2-3
clone_size: .
d_call: .

cdr3_aa: CASSLTSGPYNEQFF
cdr3_nt: TGTGCCAGCAGCCTGACTAGCGGCCCTTACAATGAGCAGTTCTTC
v_call: TRBV27
j_call: TRBJ2-1
clone_size: .
d_call: TRBD2

cdr3_aa: CASSSLAGGPTLSYEQYF
cdr3_nt: TGTGCCAGCAGTTCCCTAGCGGGAGGGCCTACCCTATCCTACGAGCAGTACTTC
v_call: TRBV28
j_call: TRBJ2-7
clone_size: .
d_call: TRBD2

cdr3_aa: CAIQGRPGELFF
cdr3_nt: TGTGCCATCCAGGGCAGACCCGGGGAGCTGTTTTTT
v_call: TRBV28
j_call: TRBJ2-2
clone_size: .
d_call: .

cdr3_aa: CAWSVGPGGGYTF
cdr3_nt: TGTGCCTGGAGTGTAGGCCCAGGTGGTGGCTACACCTTC
v_call: TRBV30
j_call: TRBJ1-2
clone_size: .
d_call: .

cdr3_aa: CATYLGTGGPETQYF
cdr3_nt: TGTGCCACCTACCTCGGGACAGGGGGCCCAGAGACCCAGTACTTC
v_call: TRBV10-3
j_call: TRBJ2-5
clone_size: .
d_call: TRBD1

cdr3_aa: CAWSGGIQETQYF
cdr3_nt: TGTGCCTGGAGTGGAGGGATCCAAGAGACCCAGTACTTC
v_call: TRBV30
j_call: TRBJ2-5
clone_size: .
d_call: .

cdr3_aa: CASSREVGELFF
cdr3_nt: TGTGCCAGCTCACGAGAGGTCGGGGAGCTGTTTTTT
v_call: TRBV18
j_call: TRBJ2-2
clone_size: .
d_call: .

cdr3_aa: CASSLYSNTEAFF
cdr3_nt: TGTGCCAGCAGCTTATACAGCAACACTGAAGCTTTCTTT
v_call: TRBV7-8
j_call: TRBJ1-1
clone_size: once
d_call: .

cdr3_aa: CASKIAGVAGELFF
cdr3_nt: TGCGCCAGCAAAATTGCGGGAGTGGCCGGGGAGCTGTTTTTT
v_call: TRBV5-1
j_call: TRBJ2-2
clone_size: .
d_call: TRBD2

cdr3_aa: CATSRKTTGLTEAFF
cdr3_nt: TGTGCCACCAGCAGGAAGACCACAGGGCTAACTGAAGCTTTCTTT
v_call: TRBV15
j_call: TRBJ1-1
clone_size: .
d_call: .

cdr3_aa: CASSRIPGSDTQYF
cdr3_nt: TGTGCCAGCAGTAGAATCCCGGGGTCAGATACGCAGTATTTT
v_call: TRBV11-3
j_call: TRBJ2-3
clone_size: .
d_call: .

cdr3_aa: CASSSAPGADTQYF
cdr3_nt: TGCGCCAGCAGCTCCGCCCCCGGGGCAGATACGCAGTATTTT
v_call: TRBV5-1
j_call: TRBJ2-3
clone_size: .
d_call: .

cdr3_aa: CASSLSSLGHEQFF
cdr3_nt: TGTGCCAGCAGTTTGTCATCACTGGGGCATGAGCAGTTCTTC
v_call: TRBV27
j_call: TRBJ2-1
clone_size: .
d_call: .

cdr3_aa: CASSQKRDNNYGYTF
cdr3_nt: TGTGCCAGCTCACAAAAAAGAGACAACAACTATGGCTACACCTTC
v_call: TRBV18
j_call: TRBJ1-2
clone_size: few
d_call: .

cdr3_aa: CASSPSTTDTQYF
cdr3_nt: TGTGCCAGCAGTCCGTCGACAACAGATACGCAGTATTTT
v_call: TRBV28
j_call: TRBJ2-3
clone_size: .
d_call: .

cdr3_aa: CSVGGSGKETQYF
cdr3_nt: TGCAGCGTTGGGGGTAGCGGGAAAGAGACCCAGTACTTC
v_call: TRBV29-1
j_call: TRBJ2-5
clone_size: .
d_call: TRBD2

cdr3_aa: CASSLVVTDTQYF
cdr3_nt: TGCGCCAGCAGCTTGGTTGTAACAGATACGCAGTATTTT
v_call: TRBV5-1
j_call: TRBJ2-3
clone_size: .
d_call: .

cdr3_aa: CASSPFSAASSYEQYF
cdr3_nt: TGTGCCAGCTCACCATTCTCCGCCGCCAGCTCCTACGAGCAGTACTTC
v_call: TRBV18
j_call: TRBJ2-7
clone_size: .
d_call: .

cdr3_aa: CASSTRDKESKTQYF
cdr3_nt: TGTGCCAGCAGTACCCGGGACAAGGAATCGAAGACCCAGTACTTC
v_call: TRBV27
j_call: TRBJ2-5
clone_size: .
d_call: .

cdr3_aa: CASSLPRGEQYF
cdr3_nt: TGTGCCAGCAGCCTTCCCCGCGGTGAGCAGTACTTC
v_call: TRBV14
j_call: TRBJ2-7
clone_size: .
d_call: .

cdr3_aa: CASSRTRTSTDTQYF
cdr3_nt: TGTGCCAGCAGTCGGACACGAACTAGCACAGATACGCAGTATTTT
v_call: TRBV25-1
j_call: TRBJ2-3
clone_size: .
d_call: .

cdr3_aa: CASGGKGQAVAEAFF
cdr3_nt: TGTGCCAGCGGTGGAAAAGGACAGGCGGTCGCTGAAGCTTTCTTT
v_call: TRBV7-8
j_call: TRBJ1-1
clone_size: once
d_call: TRBD1

cdr3_aa: CASSYRQSTYNEQFF
cdr3_nt: TGTGCCAGCAGTTACAGACAGAGTACCTACAATGAGCAGTTCTTC
v_call: TRBV6-6
j_call: TRBJ2-1
clone_size: .
d_call: .

cdr3_aa: CASSRGSTGYNEQFF
cdr3_nt: TGTGCCAGCAGTCGGGGATCAACGGGCTACAATGAGCAGTTCTTC
v_call: TRBV28
j_call: TRBJ2-1
clone_size: .
d_call: .

cdr3_aa: CASSYSPSGVYNEQFF
cdr3_nt: TGTGCCAGCAGTTACTCGCCTAGCGGGGTATACAATGAGCAGTTCTTC
v_call: TRBV6-5
j_call: TRBJ2-1
clone_size: once
d_call: TRBD2

cdr3_aa: CASSLTRGWDTQYF
cdr3_nt: TGTGCCAGCAGCTTAACGAGGGGGTGGGATACGCAGTATTTT
v_call: TRBV7-3
j_call: TRBJ2-3
clone_size: .
d_call: .

cdr3_aa: CAWSRPGGGETQYF
cdr3_nt: TGTGCCTGGAGTCGGCCCGGCGGCGGAGAGACCCAGTACTTC
v_call: TRBV30
j_call: TRBJ2-5
clone_size: once
d_call: .

cdr3_aa: CASSVGTPPGRDPAFF
cdr3_nt: TGTGCCAGCAGCGTAGGGACCCCCCCAGGGCGGGACCCGGCGTTCTTC
v_call: TRBV9
j_call: TRBJ2-1
clone_size: .
d_call: .

cdr3_aa: CASSFPRFSYEQYF
cdr3_nt: TGTGCCAGCAGTTTCCCCAGGTTCTCCTACGAGCAGTACTTC
v_call: TRBV6-5
j_call: TRBJ2-7
clone_size: .
d_call: .

cdr3_aa: CASNTGTSTEAFF
cdr3_nt: TGTGCCAGTAATACAGGGACGAGTACTGAAGCTTTCTTT
v_call: TRBV19
j_call: TRBJ1-1
clone_size: once
d_call: .

cdr3_aa: CAIRDTGERRKNIQYF
cdr3_nt: TGTGCCATCAGGGACACAGGAGAACGGCGCAAAAACATTCAGTACTTC
v_call: TRBV10-3
j_call: TRBJ2-4
clone_size: .
d_call: .

cdr3_aa: CASSQDRGLWNEQFF
cdr3_nt: TGCGCCAGCAGCCAAGACAGGGGGCTGTGGAATGAGCAGTTCTTC
v_call: TRBV4-1
j_call: TRBJ2-1
clone_size: .
d_call: TRBD1

cdr3_aa: CASSLAGTGQGYGYTF
cdr3_nt: TGTGCCAGCAGCTTGGCCGGGACAGGGCAAGGGTATGGCTACACCTTC
v_call: TRBV5-6
j_call: TRBJ1-2
clone_size: .
d_call: TRBD1

cdr3_aa: CASSSGSYEQYF
cdr3_nt: TGTGCCAGCAGTTCAGGCTCCTACGAGCAGTACTTC
v_call: TRBV2
j_call: TRBJ2-7
clone_size: .
d_call: .

cdr3_aa: CASSEGTGWRGDTQYF
cdr3_nt: TGTGCCAGCAGTGAAGGGACAGGGTGGAGGGGAGATACGCAGTATTTT
v_call: TRBV2
j_call: TRBJ2-3
clone_size: .
d_call: TRBD1

cdr3_aa: CASSLDVGGSAEAFF
cdr3_nt: TGTGCCAGCAGCTTAGATGTAGGGGGTAGCGCTGAAGCTTTCTTT
v_call: TRBV7-2
j_call: TRBJ1-1
clone_size: .
d_call: .

cdr3_aa: CASRRQGNTDTQYF
cdr3_nt: TGTGCCAGCAGAAGACAGGGTAATACAGATACGCAGTATTTT
v_call: TRBV6-5
j_call: TRBJ2-3
clone_size: once
d_call: TRBD1

cdr3_aa: CASTRAGTTYYEQYF
cdr3_nt: TGTGCCAGCACCCGCGCCGGGACTACCTATTACGAGCAGTACTTC
v_call: TRBV2
j_call: TRBJ2-7
clone_size: once
d_call: TRBD2

cdr3_aa: CASSLWTGENEQFF
cdr3_nt: TGTGCCAGCAGCCTATGGACAGGGGAGAATGAGCAGTTCTTC
v_call: TRBV14
j_call: TRBJ2-1
clone_size: .
d_call: TRBD1